A single sample gave rise to the 2 T cell receptor beta chains below, sequenced in a study of T cell responses to AZD1222 COVID-19 vaccine. Clones were read by immunoSEQ multiplex PCR, and TCRdb kept only the in-frame ones, dropping some. The sample carries tens of thousands of clones, 80% recorded once. The source material was peripheral blood, sampled on day 0 of AZD1222 vaccination. The receptors were sampled from an adult in good health.

The chain has TRBV6-5 and TRBJ1-1; 7 bases map to TRBD1. The length of the CDR3 is 13 residues. Per the germline V gene, CDR1 is MNHEY and CDR2 is SVGAGI. V lost 2 bases, J lost 3 bases, and 0 bases stayed unmatched. The CDR3 is CASSYTGDTEAFF. For the CDR3, the DNA is TGTGCCAGCAGTTACACAGGGGACACTGAAGCTTTCTTT.

The V gene is TRBV2, the J gene TRBJ2-3; tentative D call: TRBD2 (5 bases). Per the germline V gene, CDR1 is SNHLY and CDR2 is FYNNEI. The CDR3 has 15 amino acids. V shed 7 bases and J shed 0 bases, with 14 bases lying between them. This CDR3 is CASKGVAVSTDTQYF. In DNA, the CDR3 is TGTGCCAGCAAGGGAGTAGCCGTCAGCACAGATACGCAGTATTTT.